The source of this TCR beta chain is a study of T cells in Graves' hyperthyroidism and ophthalmopathy. Study outcomes and limitations: Also found in blood were most expanded thyroid clonotypes above 0.001.

CDR3 length equals 12 residues. Germline CDR1 reads DFQATT; CDR2 reads SNEGSKA (reference sequence). The V gene lost 6 bases and the J gene lost 4 bases, with 11 bases spanning the gap. This clonotype was found many times. Its antigen is unidentified. Amplification yielded TCR beta CDR3 regions, with RNA transcripts as the source. HTBI primers were the set used in a first-round RT-PCR of the TCR CDR3. TCRdb re-called the multiplex PCR reads with MiXCR, one entry per CDR3 protein. The sample holds about 500,000 distinct CDR3 sequences; around 15% are singletons and the top ten take around 32%. Uncontrolled infections, other autoimmune diseases, pregnancy or lactation led to exclusion of patients.

The TCR originated in a woman between 25 and 40 years old with Graves' ophthalmopathy. Sample: blood. This chain uses TRBV20-1 with TRBJ2-3; D gene ambiguous. CDR3 protein: CSAPPTSDTQYF. CDR3 sequence (DNA): TGCAGTGCCCCACCTACATCAGATACGCAGTATTTT.